These 2 T cell receptor beta chains originate from one sample sequenced in a study of blood T cell repertoires in COVID-19. TCRdb keeps only in-frame clones here, not all; method: immunoSEQ multiplex PCR. The sample lists about 80,000 clones, about 73% occurring once. Sample: peripheral blood. Receptor source: a man aged 45-65 years with active or convalescent COVID-19.

This chain links TRBV6-5 with TRBJ1-2; 7 nucleotides line up with TRBD1. The ends lost 6 bases at V and 0 bases at J; junction bases unmatched: 7. The CDR3 is 15 residues long. Germline V gene lookup returns CDR1 MNHEY and CDR2 SVGAGI. The CDR3 protein is CASRYPQGANYGYTF. The CDR3 DNA reads as TGTGCCAGCAGATACCCTCAGGGGGCTAACTATGGCTACACCTTC.

This rearrangement joins TRBV6-4 to TRBJ2-7, with 7 bases lining up with TRBD1. Per the germline V gene, CDR1 is MRHNA and CDR2 is SNTAGT. The CDR3 totals 14 residues. After removal of 0 bases from V and 5 bases from J, the junction contained 4 bases not matched to a gene. In nucleotides, the CDR3 is TGTGCCAGCAGTGACTCAGACAGGGTCCACGAGCAGTACTTC. Encoded protein: CASSDSDRVHEQYF.